The rows below give T cell receptor beta chains drawn from one sample of a study of cytomegalovirus exposure and HLA in healthy donors. Sequenced by immunoSEQ multiplex PCR; TCRdb stores in-frame clones only, minus some. The sample consists of about 140,000 clones, 70% to 85% of them appearing once. Sequencing was carried out using PBMCs. The receptors derive from a woman aged 60-75 years in good health and CMV-seropositive. Both conserved end residues are part of each CDR3. The D gene is left open where the match is weak. The size field is filled for only some rows; it gives once, few, many or a size class.

TRBJ2-7 TRBV19 . few CASSMDSSSYEQYF TGTGCCAGTAGTATGGACTCTAGCTCCTACGAGCAGTACTTC
TRBJ1-2 TRBV5-1 . once CASSIASGEYGYTF TGCGCCAGCAGCATTGCGTCAGGGGAGTATGGCTACACCTTC
TRBJ1-4 TRBV30 . . CAWSNGLSEKLFF TGTGCCTGGAGTAATGGTTTGAGTGAAAAACTGTTTTTT
TRBJ1-1 TRBV5-1 . . CASSLAWAGTEAFF TGCGCCAGCAGCTTGGCCTGGGCGGGCACTGAAGCTTTCTTT
TRBJ2-2 TRBV5-5 . . CASSLQTGTGELFF TGTGCCAGCAGCTTGCAGACGGGCACCGGGGAGCTGTTTTTT
TRBJ2-1 TRBV5-1 . . CASSSAGAYNEQFF TGCGCCAGCAGCTCGGCCGGGGCCTACAATGAGCAGTTCTTC
TRBJ2-7 TRBV5-4 TRBD1 . CASSRIPGQHTYEQYF TGTGCCAGCAGCCGGATTCCGGGACAGCACACCTACGAGCAGTACTTC
TRBJ2-1 TRBV5-1 . . CASSLRGTEQFF TGCGCCAGCAGCTTGAGAGGCACTGAGCAGTTCTTC
TRBJ1-5 TRBV6-5 . . CASSRTFSNQPQHF TGTGCCAGCAGTAGGACATTCAGCAATCAGCCCCAGCATTTT
TRBJ2-7 TRBV13 TRBD1 . CASSAGQGVTEQYF TGTGCCAGCAGCGCAGGACAGGGAGTGACCGAGCAGTACTTC
TRBJ2-7 TRBV29-1 TRBD2 . CSVAAGDEQYF TGCAGCGTCGCCGCGGGGGACGAGCAGTACTTC
TRBJ2-6 TRBV2 . . CASRQGPGANVLTF TGTGCCAGCAGACAGGGACCTGGGGCCAACGTCCTGACTTTC
TRBJ1-2 TRBV7-2 TRBD1 . CASSLGRTGKARGYTF TGTGCCAGCAGCTTAGGCCGGACAGGGAAAGCCCGAGGCTACACCTTC
TRBJ1-4 TRBV30 . . CAWRRGGEKLFF TGTGCCTGGAGGAGGGGAGGAGAAAAACTGTTTTTT
TRBJ2-2 TRBV2 . once CASSEGAIGELFF TGTGCCAGCAGTGAGGGGGCGATCGGGGAGCTGTTTTTT
TRBJ2-1 TRBV4-1 . . CASSVQNNEQFF TGCGCCAGCAGCGTACAGAACAATGAGCAGTTCTTC
TRBJ2-3 TRBV2 . once CASRGAPGADTQYF TGTGCCAGCCGAGGGGCCCCGGGGGCAGATACGCAGTATTTT
TRBJ2-7 TRBV29-1 . . CSVIPARSYEQYF TGCAGCGTTATTCCCGCTAGATCCTACGAGCAGTACTTC
TRBJ2-3 TRBV7-9 TRBD1 . CASSPGTGGLGDTQYF TGTGCCAGCAGCCCCGGGACAGGGGGCTTGGGAGATACGCAGTATTTT
TRBJ2-5 TRBV29-1 . once CSVGEQLVETQYF TGCAGCGTTGGCGAACAGCTGGTCGAGACCCAGTACTTC
TRBJ2-3 TRBV5-1 TRBD2 . CASSGTSGRPTDTQYF TGCGCCAGCAGCGGTACTAGCGGGAGGCCCACAGATACGCAGTATTTT
TRBJ2-2 TRBV30 TRBD1 . CAWSWDSTGELFF TGTGCCTGGAGTTGGGACAGCACCGGGGAGCTGTTTTTT
TRBJ2-1 TRBV7-3 TRBD2 once CASSSGGSYNEQFF TGTGCCAGCAGCTCAGGCGGGAGCTACAATGAGCAGTTCTTC
TRBJ2-6 TRBV28 TRBD1 . CASSRTDRAGANVLTF TGTGCCAGCAGTCGAACCGACAGGGCTGGGGCCAACGTCCTGACTTTC
TRBJ1-1 TRBV7-2 . . CASSLGRQRPEAFF TGTGCCAGCAGCTTAGGACGGCAGCGCCCTGAAGCTTTCTTT
TRBJ1-1 TRBV19 . . CASSISGLFTEAFF TGTGCCAGTAGTATTTCAGGACTTTTCACTGAAGCTTTCTTT
TRBJ1-1 TRBV5-1 . . CASSPISGEAFF TGCGCCAGCAGCCCGATATCAGGGGAAGCTTTCTTT
TRBJ1-2 TRBV7-6 TRBD1 few CASSSGQGYGYTF TGTGCCAGCAGCTCGGGACAGGGCTATGGCTACACCTTC
TRBJ2-7 TRBV7-9 . . CASSPLGGWGNYEQYF TGTGCCAGCAGCCCCTTGGGAGGATGGGGGAACTACGAGCAGTACTTC
TRBJ1-1 TRBV5-1 . . CASSWAGNTEAFF TGCGCCAGCAGCTGGGCCGGGAACACTGAAGCTTTCTTT
TRBJ2-2 TRBV7-2 TRBD1 few CASSSPSRGTAYTGELFF TGTGCCAGCAGCTCCCCTTCAAGGGGGACAGCCTACACCGGGGAGCTGTTTTTT
TRBJ2-2 TRBV28 . once CASSPDYTGELFF TGTGCCAGCAGTCCCGACTACACCGGGGAGCTGTTTTTT
TRBJ2-3 TRBV25-1 . . CASSEYGGGTDTQYF TGTGCCAGCAGTGAATATGGCGGGGGCACAGATACGCAGTATTTT
TRBJ2-3 TRBV18 TRBD2 once CASSPPVGRERTDTQYF TGTGCCAGCTCACCACCGGTGGGGCGGGAGCGAACAGATACGCAGTATTTT
TRBJ2-7 TRBV10-3 TRBD2 . CAISESTSGASYEQYF TGTGCCATCAGTGAGTCGACTAGCGGGGCCTCCTACGAGCAGTACTTC
TRBJ2-7 TRBV10-3 TRBD2 . CAISQLAGEDEQYF TGTGCCATCAGTCAACTAGCGGGAGAGGACGAGCAGTACTTC
TRBJ2-1 TRBV7-2 . . CASSLAVNSEQFF TGTGCCAGCAGCTTAGCGGTCAACAGCGAGCAGTTCTTC
TRBJ2-7 TRBV30 . few CAWSVSGGLYEQYF TGTGCCTGGAGTGTATCAGGGGGGCTCTACGAGCAATACTTC
TRBJ1-5 TRBV5-4 . few CATSRAGPDHQPQHF TGTGCGACCTCAAGGGCAGGGCCCGACCATCAGCCCCAGCATTTT
TRBJ2-5 TRBV7-2 TRBD1 few CASSRDRQETQYF TGTGCCAGCAGCCGGGACAGGCAAGAGACCCAGTACTTC
TRBJ2-2 TRBV4-1 TRBD2 . CASKVGLAGEPNTGELFF TGCGCCAGCAAAGTTGGACTAGCGGGAGAGCCGAACACCGGGGAGCTGTTTTTT
TRBJ2-5 TRBV7-2 . . CASSRSLGGGETQYF TGTGCCAGCAGTCGCAGCCTCGGGGGTGGGGAGACCCAGTACTTC
TRBJ1-5 TRBV6-1 TRBD1 . CASRPAGGVNQPQHF TGTGCCAGCAGACCAGCAGGGGGAGTAAATCAGCCCCAGCATTTT
TRBJ2-7 TRBV7-3 TRBD2 . CASSLRDGRCSGRAIYEQYF TGTGCCAGCAGCTTAAGGGACGGTAGGTGTAGCGGGAGGGCCATATACGAGCAGTACTTC
TRBJ2-5 TRBV7-2 . . CASSLFSQIQETQYF TGTGCCAGCAGCTTATTCAGTCAGATCCAAGAGACCCAGTACTTC
TRBJ1-5 TRBV19 . few CASGNRVSNQPQHF TGTGCCAGTGGAAACAGGGTTAGCAATCAGCCCCAGCATTTT
TRBJ2-7 TRBV7-2 TRBD2 . CASSVQTSGYYEQYF TGTGCCAGCAGCGTCCAGACTAGCGGGTACTACGAGCAGTACTTC
TRBJ1-1 TRBV6-5 TRBD1 few CASSRGQEIEAFF TGTGCCAGCAGCCGCGGACAGGAGATTGAAGCTTTCTTT
TRBJ2-1 TRBV4-3 TRBD1 . CASSQGGQGIEQFF TGCGCCAGCAGCCAAGGGGGACAGGGTATTGAGCAGTTCTTC
TRBJ1-4 TRBV6-5 . . CASSYGGTGNEKLFF TGTGCCAGCAGCTACGGGGGGACGGGTAATGAAAAACTGTTTTTT
TRBJ1-1 TRBV19 . . CASKDRDTEAFF TGTGCCAGCAAAGACAGAGACACTGAAGCTTTCTTT
TRBJ2-7 TRBV28 TRBD1 once CASRPPGQAYEQYF TGTGCCAGCAGGCCTCCGGGACAGGCTTACGAGCAGTACTTC
TRBJ1-5 TRBV28 . few CASSKPGGINQPQHF TGTGCCAGCAGTAAACCGGGGGGGATCAATCAGCCCCAGCATTTT
TRBJ2-7 TRBV7-2 TRBD2 . CASSLARIAGDISYEQYF TGTGCCAGCAGCTTAGCGCGAATAGCGGGAGATATCTCCTACGAGCAGTACTTC
TRBJ2-2 TRBV7-2 TRBD2 once CASSLGPGRAGELFF TGTGCCAGCAGCTTAGGCCCGGGGAGGGCCGGGGAGCTGTTTTTT
TRBJ1-5 TRBV19 TRBD1 . CASSKQPDRVYSNQPQHF TGTGCCAGTAGTAAACAGCCGGACAGGGTTTATAGCAATCAGCCCCAGCATTTT
TRBJ1-1 TRBV5-4 . . CASSLQGSTEAFF TGTGCCAGCAGCTTACAGGGAAGCACTGAAGCTTTCTTT
TRBJ2-7 TRBV5-1 TRBD1 . CASSLTGAGEQYF TGCGCCAGCAGCTTGACAGGGGCGGGCGAGCAGTACTTC
TRBJ1-4 TRBV5-1 . . CASSPRQVNEKLFF TGCGCCAGCAGCCCCCGACAAGTTAATGAAAAACTGTTTTTT
TRBJ1-5 TRBV27 . . CASSLGAEQPQHF TGTGCCAGCAGTTTAGGGGCCGAACAGCCCCAGCATTTT